This T cell receptor beta chain stems from a study of T cells in Graves' hyperthyroidism and ophthalmopathy. This CDR3 region has 11 residues. V lost 5 bases to trimming and J lost 6 bases, with 8 bases between them. CDR1 DFQATT and CDR2 SNEGSKA come from the germline V gene (reference sequence). The table lists this clonotype with a few counts. The TCR beta CDR3 regions underwent amplification using RNA transcripts as the source. The HTBI set primed first-round TCR CDR3 RT-PCR. MiXCR, applied by TCRdb to the multiplex PCR reads, yields one record per CDR3 protein. The data show about 740,000 distinct CDR3 sequences, with approximately 14% seen just once and 10% held by the top ten.

The chain joins TRBV20-1 to TRBJ2-1, with a possible D match to TRBD1 (5 bases). The sequence derives from a woman aged 18 to 35 with Graves' hyperthyroidism. The sequencing sample was made of blood. The CDR3: CSAVGLNEQFF. CDR3 nucleotides: TGCAGTGCTGTGGGGCTCAATGAGCAGTTCTTC.